These T cell receptor beta chains were read from a single sample in a study of human T cells and chemical hapten exposure. TCRdb passed the RACE reads through MiXCR, listing each CDR3 protein once. The sample holds roughly 100,000 distinct CDR3 sequences; about 9% are singletons and the top ten take 2% to 2.5%. Sequencing used whole blood, obtained in connection with sensitization to the hapten diphenylcyclopropenone (DPC). The source of these receptors is a woman aged 40 to 49 with alopecia areata. Some clones in this sample may be carry-over from other donors' samples. Both conserved end residues are part of each CDR3. A D gene is named only where the DNA matches it firmly. Clone size, where shown, is once, few, many, or a class for clones that have expanded.

v_call	j_call	clone_size	d_call	cdr3_nt	cdr3_aa
TRBV7-9	TRBJ1-2	.	.	TGTGCCAGCAGCTTAGTTGGAGGGGCTTCGTATGGCTACACCTTC	CASSLVGGASYGYTF
TRBV5-8	TRBJ2-2	few	TRBD1	TGTGCCAGCAGCTTATTCAACAGGGGCACCGGGGAGCTGTTTTTT	CASSLFNRGTGELFF
TRBV18	TRBJ2-7	many	TRBD1	TGTGCCAGCCAGACAGGGTACCAGCAGTACTTC	CASQTGYQQYF
TRBV6-2/TRBV6-3	TRBJ2-1	many	TRBD2	TGTGCCAGCAGTTACGCAACTGCGGGAGGGCCGTTCGATGAGCAGTTCTTC	CASSYATAGGPFDEQFF
TRBV12-3/TRBV12-4	TRBJ2-7	many	TRBD2	TGTGCCAGCAGTTTAGGAAGGCCTAGCGGGACCTACGAGCAGTACTTC	CASSLGRPSGTYEQYF
TRBV4-2	TRBJ2-1	many	TRBD2	TGTGCCAGCAGCCAAGATCTAGGACTAGCCTCCAATGAGCAGTTCTTC	CASSQDLGLASNEQFF
TRBV10-3	TRBJ2-7	many	TRBD2	TGTGCCATCAGTCCTATCTTAACGACTAGCGGGAGGACCTACGAGCAGTACTTC	CAISPILTTSGRTYEQYF
TRBV5-1	TRBJ2-2	few	.	TGCGCCAGCAGCTTGGACGGGCCCGCGAACACCGGGGAGCTGTTTTTT	CASSLDGPANTGELFF
TRBV5-1	TRBJ2-7	many	.	TGCGCCAGCAGTCTCGGACAGCTCTACGAGCAGTACTTC	CASSLGQLYEQYF
TRBV20-1	TRBJ2-5	.	.	TGCAGTGCTCACCAGACAGGCGACCAAGAGACCCAGTACTTC	CSAHQTGDQETQYF
TRBV7-3	TRBJ2-2	.	.	TGTGCCAGCAGCTTAATACCCAGCGGAAACACCGGGGAGCTGTTTTTT	CASSLIPSGNTGELFF
TRBV2	TRBJ1-3	few	TRBD1	TGTGCCAGCAGTTCTACAGGGGGCTCTTGGGACACCATATATTTT	CASSSTGGSWDTIYF
TRBV27	TRBJ1-2	.	.	TGTGCCAGCAGTTTATCGAACGGGGGAGGCTACACCTTC	CASSLSNGGGYTF
TRBV28	TRBJ2-7	few	TRBD1	TGTGCCAGCAGTTTGACAGGGTGGGGCTCCGAGCAGTACTTC	CASSLTGWGSEQYF
TRBV12-3/TRBV12-4	TRBJ2-5	few	TRBD1	TGTGCCAGCGCCTGGACAGGGACATCGCTGGAGACCCAGTACTTC	CASAWTGTSLETQYF
TRBV6-1	TRBJ1-1	many	.	TGTGCCAGCCTTCTGAACACTGAAGCTTTCTTT	CASLLNTEAFF
TRBV7-9	TRBJ2-7	many	.	TGTGCCAGCAGCTTAGCCAAGTCTAACGACGAGCAGTACTTC	CASSLAKSNDEQYF
TRBV7-2	TRBJ1-1	many	.	TGTGCCAGCAGTGTCATGGGACCGGATAGCAGGAACACTGAAGCTTTCTTT	CASSVMGPDSRNTEAFF
TRBV7-3	TRBJ1-1	many	.	TGTGCCAGCAGCACTGGACAGAACACTGAAGCTTTCTTT	CASSTGQNTEAFF
TRBV4-2	TRBJ2-3	.	TRBD2	TGTGCCAGCAGCCAAGTGGGACTAAGGGATACGCAGTATTTT	CASSQVGLRDTQYF
TRBV5-1	TRBJ2-1	many	.	TGCGCCAGCAGCTTGGTTTCGGCGGCAGATAGTTGGTACAATGAGCAGTTCTTC	CASSLVSAADSWYNEQFF
TRBV5-3	TRBJ2-4	many	TRBD2	TGTGCCAGAAGCAATCGGACTAGCGGGAGGGAAAACATTCAGTACTTC	CARSNRTSGRENIQYF
TRBV7-3	TRBJ2-7	.	TRBD1	TGTGCCAGCAGCTTAAACCCCCCGGGACAGGCGCCACCCTACGAGCAGTACTTC	CASSLNPPGQAPPYEQYF
TRBV2	TRBJ2-4	few	.	TGTGCCAGCAGCGCGGCAGAGGGCCCCATTCAGTACTTC	CASSAAEGPIQYF
TRBV7-9	TRBJ2-7	many	.	TGTGCCAGCAGCCCGTGGTCCTACGAGCAGTACTTC	CASSPWSYEQYF
TRBV7-6	TRBJ2-1	many	.	TGTGCCAGCAGCTTAGAAGGGGCCAATGAGCAGTTCTTC	CASSLEGANEQFF
TRBV28	TRBJ1-5	.	.	TGTGCCAGCACCCCCTATAGCAATCAGCCCCAGCATTTC	CASTPYSNQPQHF
TRBV20-1	TRBJ1-1	many	.	TGCAGTGCTAGAAGTTTGTCCGGGAACACTGAAGCTTTCTTT	CSARSLSGNTEAFF
TRBV6-2/TRBV6-3	TRBJ2-2	.	TRBD1	TGTGCCAGCAGTGCTCTCGGACAGGGGACCGGGGAGCTGTTTTTT	CASSALGQGTGELFF
TRBV28	TRBJ2-7	many	TRBD1	TGTGCCAGCAGACCGCTACACTCAACAGGGGGCTGGATGAACGAGCAGTACTTC	CASRPLHSTGGWMNEQYF